The source of this T cell receptor (beta chain) is a study of cytomegalovirus exposure and HLA in healthy donors. The study, taken as a whole, reports: Reports indicated that the classifier achieved high specificity and sensitivity in diagnosing cytomegalovirus status. There were three CMV-associated chains whose specificity for CMV antigens was confirmed in vitro.

A word on this clone: Its cognate antigen is unknown. At one boundary the junction diverges from the germline segment, which might be a read error.

Germline lookup yields CDR1 SSHAT and CDR2 FNYEAQ (reference sequence). The CDR3 has 13 amino acids. The PCR made use of 60 Vbeta and 13 Jbeta primers. The data were produced by immunoSEQ multiplex PCR, yet TCRdb's version contains in-frame clones alone and is incomplete. The sample shows more than 95,000 clones, roughly a sixth of them seen only once. The receptor comes from a female donor in good health and CMV-seropositive. The V and J genes are TRBV7-7 and TRBJ2-7; D is possibly TRBD1 (6 bases). Sample: PBMCs. The CDR3 here is CASSISQGGEQYF. Written as DNA, the CDR3 is TGTGCTAGCAGCATCTCACAGGGCGGAGAGCAGTACTTC.